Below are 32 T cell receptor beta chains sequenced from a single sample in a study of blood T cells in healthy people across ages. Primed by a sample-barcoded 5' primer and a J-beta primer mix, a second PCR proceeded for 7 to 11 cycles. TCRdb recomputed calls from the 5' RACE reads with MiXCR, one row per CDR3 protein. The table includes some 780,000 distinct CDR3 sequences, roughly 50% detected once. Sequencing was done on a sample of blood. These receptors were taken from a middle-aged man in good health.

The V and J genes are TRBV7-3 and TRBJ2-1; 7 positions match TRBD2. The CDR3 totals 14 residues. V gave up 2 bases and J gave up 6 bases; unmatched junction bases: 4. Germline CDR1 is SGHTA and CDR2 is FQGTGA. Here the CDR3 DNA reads TGTGCCAGCAGCTTAGGTGGGACTACCAATGAGCAGTTCTTC. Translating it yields CASSLGGTTNEQFF.

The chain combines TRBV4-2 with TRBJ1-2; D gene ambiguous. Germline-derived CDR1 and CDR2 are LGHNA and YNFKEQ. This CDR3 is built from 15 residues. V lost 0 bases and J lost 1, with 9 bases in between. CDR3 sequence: CASSQETDFNYGYTF. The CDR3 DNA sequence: TGTGCCAGCAGCCAAGAGACGGATTTTAACTATGGCTACACCTTC.

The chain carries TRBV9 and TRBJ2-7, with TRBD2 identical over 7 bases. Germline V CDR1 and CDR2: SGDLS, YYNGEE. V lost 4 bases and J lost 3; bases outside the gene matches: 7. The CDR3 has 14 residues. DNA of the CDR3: TGTGCCAGCAGCTCCGACGGGAGGTACTACGAGCAGTACTTC. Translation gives CASSSDGRYYEQYF.

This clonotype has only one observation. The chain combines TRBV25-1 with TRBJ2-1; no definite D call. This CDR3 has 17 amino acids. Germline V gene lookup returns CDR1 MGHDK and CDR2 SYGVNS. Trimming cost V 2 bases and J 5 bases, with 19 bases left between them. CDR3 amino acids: CASSEGSVAPPNNEQFF. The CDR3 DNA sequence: TGTGCCAGCAGTGAAGGTAGTGTGGCTCCGCCAAACAATGAGCAGTTCTTC.

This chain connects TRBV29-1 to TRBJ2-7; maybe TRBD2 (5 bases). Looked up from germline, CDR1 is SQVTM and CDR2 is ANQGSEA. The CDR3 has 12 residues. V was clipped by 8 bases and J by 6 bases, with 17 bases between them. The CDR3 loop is CSFRPGLGEQYF. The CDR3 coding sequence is TGCAGCTTCCGTCCCGGACTGGGCGAGCAGTACTTC.

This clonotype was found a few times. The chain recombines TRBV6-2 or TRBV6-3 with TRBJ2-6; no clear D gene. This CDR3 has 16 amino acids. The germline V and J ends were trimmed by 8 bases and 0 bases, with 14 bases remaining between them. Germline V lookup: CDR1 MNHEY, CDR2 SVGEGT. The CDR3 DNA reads TGTGCCAGCCATATTTCGTGGGCCTCTGGGGCCAACGTCCTGACTTTC. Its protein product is CASHISWASGANVLTF.

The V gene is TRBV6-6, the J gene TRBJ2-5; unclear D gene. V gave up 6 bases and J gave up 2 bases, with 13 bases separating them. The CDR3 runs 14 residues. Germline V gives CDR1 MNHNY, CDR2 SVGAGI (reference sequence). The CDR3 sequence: CASSYNRLQETQYF. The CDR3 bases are TGTGCCAGCAGCTACAACCGTCTTCAAGAGACCCAGTACTTC.

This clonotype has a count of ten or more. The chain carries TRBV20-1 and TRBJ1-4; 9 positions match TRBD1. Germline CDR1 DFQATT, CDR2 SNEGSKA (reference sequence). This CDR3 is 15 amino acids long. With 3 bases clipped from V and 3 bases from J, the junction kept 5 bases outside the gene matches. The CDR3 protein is CSARGQGVPNEKLFF. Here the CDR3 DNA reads TGCAGTGCTAGGGGACAGGGTGTTCCTAATGAAAAACTGTTTTTT.

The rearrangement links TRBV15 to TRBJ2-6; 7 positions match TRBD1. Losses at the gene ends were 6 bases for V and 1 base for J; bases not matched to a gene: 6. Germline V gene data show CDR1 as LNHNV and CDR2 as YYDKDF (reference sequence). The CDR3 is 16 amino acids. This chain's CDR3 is CATRQGSRSGANVLTF. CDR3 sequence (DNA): TGTGCCACCAGACAGGGGAGTAGGTCTGGGGCCAACGTCCTGACTTTC.

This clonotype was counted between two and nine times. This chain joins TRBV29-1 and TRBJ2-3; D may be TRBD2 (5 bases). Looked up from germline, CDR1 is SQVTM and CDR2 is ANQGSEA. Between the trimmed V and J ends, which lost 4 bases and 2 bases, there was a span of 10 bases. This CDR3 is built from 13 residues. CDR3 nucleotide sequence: TGCAGCGTTGGTCAGAGGGCCACAGATACGCAGTATTTT. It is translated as CSVGQRATDTQYF.

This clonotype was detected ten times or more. The CDR3 reads CASSPGTGLGETQYF. The CDR3 nucleotides are TGCGCCAGCAGCCCCGGAACCGGGCTGGGAGAGACCCAGTACTTC. This sequence joins TRBV5-1 and TRBJ2-5, with D hard to call. The germline V and J ends were trimmed by 4 bases and 4 bases, with 17 bases remaining between them. Germline assignment: CDR1 SGHRS and CDR2 YFSETQ. This CDR3 is 15 amino acids long.

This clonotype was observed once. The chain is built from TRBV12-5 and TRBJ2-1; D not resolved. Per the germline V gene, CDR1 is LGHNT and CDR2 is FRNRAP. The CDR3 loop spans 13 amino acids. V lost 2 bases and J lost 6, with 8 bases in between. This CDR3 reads CASGLITTNEQFF. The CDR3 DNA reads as TGTGCTAGTGGTTTGATCACGACCAATGAGCAGTTCTTC. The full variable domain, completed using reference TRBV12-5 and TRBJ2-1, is DARVTQTPRHKVTEMGQEVTMRCQPILGHNTVFWYRQTMMQGLELLAYFRNRAPLDDSGMPKDRFSAEMPDATLATLKIQPSEPRDSAVYFCASGLITTNEQFFGPGTRLTVL.

The CDR3 protein is CATSAAGGHEQYF. DNA of the CDR3: TGTGCCACCAGCGCGGCGGGAGGTCACGAGCAGTACTTC. The chain links TRBV15 to TRBJ2-7, with TRBD2 matching 8 bases. Germline CDR1 LNHNV, CDR2 YYDKDF (reference sequence). This CDR3 is 13 amino acids long. With V trimmed by 5 bases and J by 5 bases, 5 bases remained unmatched. Full variable domain (remainder filled in from reference TRBV15 and TRBJ2-7): DAMVIQNPRYQVTQFGKPVTLSCSQTLNHNVMYWYQQKSSQAPKLLFHYYDKDFNNEADTPDNFQSRRPNTSFCFLDIRSPGLGDTAMYLCATSAAGGHEQYFGPGTRLTVT.

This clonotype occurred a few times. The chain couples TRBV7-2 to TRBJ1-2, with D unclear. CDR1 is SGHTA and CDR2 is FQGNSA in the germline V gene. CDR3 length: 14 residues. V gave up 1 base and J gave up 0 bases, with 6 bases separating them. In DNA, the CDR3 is TGTGCCAGCAGCTTAGAGTCTTCTAACTATGGCTACACCTTC. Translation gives CASSLESSNYGYTF.

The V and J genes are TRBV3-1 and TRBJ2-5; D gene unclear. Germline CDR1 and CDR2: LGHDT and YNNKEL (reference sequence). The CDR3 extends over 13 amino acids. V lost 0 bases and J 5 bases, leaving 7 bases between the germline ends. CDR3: CASSQDNAETQYF. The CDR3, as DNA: TGTGCCAGCAGCCAAGATAACGCCGAGACCCAGTACTTC.

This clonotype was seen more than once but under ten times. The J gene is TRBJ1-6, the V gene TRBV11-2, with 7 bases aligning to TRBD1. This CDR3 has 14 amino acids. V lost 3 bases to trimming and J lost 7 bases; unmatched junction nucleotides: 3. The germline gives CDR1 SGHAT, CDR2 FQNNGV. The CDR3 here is CASSFTGVNSPLHF. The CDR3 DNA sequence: TGTGCCAGCAGCTTTACAGGGGTGAATTCACCCCTCCACTTT.

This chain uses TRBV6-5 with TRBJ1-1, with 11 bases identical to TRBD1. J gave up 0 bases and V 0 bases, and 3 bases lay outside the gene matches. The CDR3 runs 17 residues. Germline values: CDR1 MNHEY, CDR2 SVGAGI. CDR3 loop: CASSYSGTGGMNTEAFF. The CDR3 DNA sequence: TGTGCCAGCAGTTACTCAGGGACAGGGGGTATGAACACTGAAGCTTTCTTT.

CDR3 loop: CASSQAHGSAETQYF. CDR3 in DNA: TGCGCCAGCAGCCAGGCGCACGGTAGTGCAGAGACCCAGTACTTC. The chain joins TRBV4-3 to TRBJ2-5; D gene unclear. CDR3 size: 15 residues. V was pared by 3 bases and J by 4 bases, with 15 bases between. Germline CDR1 reads LGHNA; CDR2 reads YSLEER.

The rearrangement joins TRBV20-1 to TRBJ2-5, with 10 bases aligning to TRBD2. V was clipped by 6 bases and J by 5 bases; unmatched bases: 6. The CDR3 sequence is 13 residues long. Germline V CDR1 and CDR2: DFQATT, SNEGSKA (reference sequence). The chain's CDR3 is CSARLAGVETQYF. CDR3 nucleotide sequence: TGCAGTGCCCGGCTAGCGGGAGTCGAGACCCAGTACTTC.

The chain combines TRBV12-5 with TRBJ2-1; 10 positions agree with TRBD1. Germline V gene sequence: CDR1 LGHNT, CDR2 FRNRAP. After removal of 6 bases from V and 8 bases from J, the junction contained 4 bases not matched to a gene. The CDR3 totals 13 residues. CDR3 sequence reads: CASGPGTGDEQFF. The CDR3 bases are TGTGCTAGTGGGCCCGGGACAGGGGATGAGCAGTTCTTC.

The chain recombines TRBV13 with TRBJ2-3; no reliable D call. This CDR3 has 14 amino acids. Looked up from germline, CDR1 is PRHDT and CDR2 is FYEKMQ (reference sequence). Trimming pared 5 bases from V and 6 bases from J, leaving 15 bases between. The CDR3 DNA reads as TGTGCCAGCAGCCACAGCATATTGAGGGATACGCAGTATTTT. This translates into CASSHSILRDTQYF.

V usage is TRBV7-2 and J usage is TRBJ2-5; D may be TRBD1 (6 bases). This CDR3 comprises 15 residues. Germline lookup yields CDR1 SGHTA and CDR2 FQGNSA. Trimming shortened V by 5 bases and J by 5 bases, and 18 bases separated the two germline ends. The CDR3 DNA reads TGTGCCAGCAGCCCTGAACAGGGTACGGGTGAGACCCAGTACTTC. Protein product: CASSPEQGTGETQYF.

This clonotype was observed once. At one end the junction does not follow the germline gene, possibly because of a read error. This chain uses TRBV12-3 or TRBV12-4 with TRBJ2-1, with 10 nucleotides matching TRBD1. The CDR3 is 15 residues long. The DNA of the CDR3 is TGTGCCAGCAGAACCGGGACAGGGGAGTGGAATGAGCGGTTCTTC. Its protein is CASRTGTGEWNERFF.

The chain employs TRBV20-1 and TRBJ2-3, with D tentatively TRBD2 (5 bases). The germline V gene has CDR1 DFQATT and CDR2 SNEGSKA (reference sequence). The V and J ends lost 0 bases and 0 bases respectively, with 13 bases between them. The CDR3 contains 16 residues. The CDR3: CSARDLERSSTDTQYF. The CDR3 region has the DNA TGCAGTGCTAGAGATCTCGAGCGGAGCAGCACAGATACGCAGTATTTT.

CDR3 sequence: CSVDSSTLGYGYTF. The DNA for the CDR3 is TGCAGCGTTGATTCAAGTACCCTAGGCTATGGCTACACCTTC. The V call is TRBV29-1, the J call TRBJ1-2; D uncertain. CDR1 SQVTM and CDR2 ANQGSEA come from the germline V gene. V dropped 3 bases and J dropped 4 bases, with 15 bases sitting between them. This CDR3 spans 14 amino acids.

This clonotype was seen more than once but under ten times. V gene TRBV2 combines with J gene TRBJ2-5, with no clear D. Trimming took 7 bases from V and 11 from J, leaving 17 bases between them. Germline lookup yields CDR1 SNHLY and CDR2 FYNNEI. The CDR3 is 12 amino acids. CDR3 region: CASMGFINEQYF. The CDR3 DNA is TGTGCCAGCATGGGGTTTATAAATGAGCAGTACTTC.

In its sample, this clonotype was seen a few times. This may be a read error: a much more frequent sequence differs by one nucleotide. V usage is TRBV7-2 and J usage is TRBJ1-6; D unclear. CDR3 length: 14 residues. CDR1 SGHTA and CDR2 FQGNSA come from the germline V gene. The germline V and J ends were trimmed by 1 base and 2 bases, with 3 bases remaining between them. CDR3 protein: CASSLGTYNSPLHF. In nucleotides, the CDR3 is TGTGCCAGCAGCTTAGGGACCTATAATTCACCCCTCCACTTT.

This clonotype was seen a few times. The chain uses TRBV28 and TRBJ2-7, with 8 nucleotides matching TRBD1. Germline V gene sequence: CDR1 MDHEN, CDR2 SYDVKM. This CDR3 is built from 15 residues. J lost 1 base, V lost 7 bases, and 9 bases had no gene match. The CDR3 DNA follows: TGTGCCAGCAAGAGAGCAGGGGGCCAGTCCTACGAGCAGTACTTC. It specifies CASKRAGGQSYEQYF.

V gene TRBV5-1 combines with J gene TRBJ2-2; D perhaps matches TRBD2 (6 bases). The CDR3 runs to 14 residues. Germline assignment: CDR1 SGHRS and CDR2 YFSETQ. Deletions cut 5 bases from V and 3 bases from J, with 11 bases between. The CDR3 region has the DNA TGCGCCAGCAGGCGGGACGCGGACACCGGGGAGCTGTTTTTT. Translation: CASRRDADTGELFF.

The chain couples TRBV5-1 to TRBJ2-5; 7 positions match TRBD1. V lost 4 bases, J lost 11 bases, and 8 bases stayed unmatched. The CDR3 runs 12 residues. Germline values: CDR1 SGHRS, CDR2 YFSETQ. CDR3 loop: CASSKQGSEQYF. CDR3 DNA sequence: TGCGCCAGCAGCAAACAGGGGAGTGAGCAGTACTTC. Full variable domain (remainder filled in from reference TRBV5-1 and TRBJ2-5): KAGVTQTPRYLIKTRGQQVTLSCSPISGHRSVSWYQQTPGQGLQFLFEYFSETQRNKGNFPGRFSGRQFSNSRSEMNVSTLELGDSALYLCASSKQGSEQYFGPGTRLLVL.

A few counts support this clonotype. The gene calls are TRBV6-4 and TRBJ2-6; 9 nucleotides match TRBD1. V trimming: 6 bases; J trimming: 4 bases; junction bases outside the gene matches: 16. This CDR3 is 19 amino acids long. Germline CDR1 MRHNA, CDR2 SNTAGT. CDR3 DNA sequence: TGTGCCAGCAGGCCTCAGGGGTCTGGGACAGGGTACGGGGCCAACGTCCTGACTTTC. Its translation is CASRPQGSGTGYGANVLTF.

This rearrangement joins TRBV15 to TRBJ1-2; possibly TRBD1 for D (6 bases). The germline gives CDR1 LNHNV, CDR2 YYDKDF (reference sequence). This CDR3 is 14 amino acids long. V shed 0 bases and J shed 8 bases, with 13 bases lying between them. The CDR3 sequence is CATSREGTIGGYTF. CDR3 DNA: TGTGCCACCAGCAGAGAAGGGACAATAGGCGGCTACACCTTC.